This passage covers 12 T cell receptor beta chains from one sample sequenced in a study of shared clonotypes between healthy human individuals. Sequencing used immunoSEQ multiplex PCR; TCRdb keeps in-frame clones, though not all of them. Of approximately 2.4 million clones in the sample, roughly 95% were seen once. The source material was naive CD4+ T cells sorted from blood. The sample's subset: CD45RA+ positively selected. The receptors stem from a man younger than 35 in good health.

This rearrangement joins TRBV20-1 to TRBJ2-1; D gene ambiguous. The V and J ends lost 6 bases and 8 bases respectively, with 8 bases between them. The CDR3 covers 10 residues. From germline, CDR1 is DFQATT and CDR2 SNEGSKA (reference sequence). In DNA form, the CDR3 reads TGCAGTGCCATGAACGATGAGCAGTTCTTC. It translates to CSAMNDEQFF.

V gene TRBV10-3 combines with J gene TRBJ2-3; no clear D gene. Germline CDR1 reads ENHRY; CDR2 reads SYGVKD. CDR3 length equals 14 residues. Trimming stripped 1 base from V and 6 bases from J, with 11 bases between. This chain's CDR3 is CAISELGGQDTQYF. The CDR3 DNA reads TGTGCCATCAGTGAGTTGGGCGGTCAGGATACGCAGTATTTT.

This chain connects TRBV18 to TRBJ2-3; D not certain. Trimming took off 3 bases at V and 7 bases at J, with 11 bases between the two ends. CDR3 size: 13 residues. CDR1 and CDR2 (germline): KGHSH, LQKENI. The CDR3 reads CASSPPTSNTQYF. The CDR3 bases are TGTGCCAGCTCACCGCCCACGTCAAATACGCAGTATTTT.

V is TRBV2 and J is TRBJ2-4; TRBD1 might be the D (6 bases). In germline, CDR1 is SNHLY, CDR2 FYNNEI. This CDR3 has 11 residues. V dropped 10 bases and J dropped 7 bases, with 11 bases sitting between them. CDR3 DNA sequence: TGTGCCACCGACAGGTCGAACATTCAGTACTTC. Encoded protein: CATDRSNIQYF.

The chain recombines TRBV5-1 with TRBJ2-4; TRBD2 is a possible D gene (5 bases). The CDR3 is 15 amino acids. The germline V and J ends were trimmed by 1 base and 3 bases, with 11 bases remaining between them. Germline V CDR1 and CDR2: SGHRS, YFSETQ. The CDR3, as DNA: TGCGCCAGCAGCTTGAATGGAGAGGGCAAAAACATTCAGTACTTC. Translated, it gives CASSLNGEGKNIQYF.

This clone appeared a single time. The chain carries TRBV5-1 and TRBJ2-3; TRBD2 is a possible D gene (6 bases). The V end lost 7 bases, the J end lost 4 bases, and 19 bases lay between the germline ends. The CDR3 runs to 15 residues. The germline V gene encodes CDR1 SGHRS and CDR2 YFSETQ. The CDR3 region is CASSPTGDVADTQYF. CDR3 in DNA: TGCGCCAGCTCTCCTACGGGAGACGTGGCAGATACGCAGTATTTT.

The chain carries TRBV11-3 and TRBJ1-2; TRBD1 might be the D (5 bases). The CDR3 extends over 19 amino acids. Trimming shortened V by 0 bases and J by 3 bases, and 23 bases separated the two germline ends. Germline values: CDR1 SGHNT, CDR2 YENEEA. CDR3 residues: CASSLDRQGATESDYGYTF. The CDR3 region has the DNA TGTGCCAGCAGCTTAGATCGTCAAGGGGCCACAGAATCCGACTATGGCTACACCTTC.

The chain uses TRBV14 and TRBJ2-1; the D is unclear. The CDR3 covers 13 residues. Germline V gene lookup returns CDR1 SGHDN and CDR2 FVKESK. Between the trimmed V and J ends, which lost 3 bases and 5 bases, there was a span of 8 bases. This chain's CDR3 is CASSHWTNNEQFF. CDR3 sequence (DNA): TGTGCCAGCAGCCATTGGACGAACAATGAGCAGTTCTTC.

The V call is TRBV7-2, the J call TRBJ2-1; 9 bases match TRBD1. The junction had 12 bases not matched to a gene; V was cut back by 11 bases and J by 4 bases. Germline loops: CDR1 SGHTA, CDR2 FQGNSA. The CDR3 contains 15 residues. CDR3 sequence: CASRNGTGTYNEQFF. The DNA for the CDR3 is TGTGCCTCCCGAAACGGGACAGGGACTTACAATGAGCAGTTCTTC.

For this clone: The identical CDR3 is also encoded by other nucleotide sequences in the sample. This sequence joins TRBV18 and TRBJ2-1, with D unresolved. The CDR3 is made up of 15 amino acids. Germline CDR1 KGHSH, CDR2 LQKENI. Trimming cost V 0 bases and J 0 bases, with 6 bases left between them. This CDR3 is CASSPPSSSYNEQFF. Written as DNA, the CDR3 is TGTGCCAGCTCACCACCCAGTAGCTCCTACAATGAGCAGTTCTTC.

The genes are TRBV10-2 and TRBJ1-2, with 11 bases lining up with TRBD1. V dropped 1 base and J dropped 7; count of bases not matched to a gene: 11. This CDR3 spans 17 amino acids. The germline gives CDR1 WSHSY, CDR2 SAAADI. CDR3: CASSEWWTGGAVGGYTF. DNA for the CDR3: TGCGCCAGCAGTGAGTGGTGGACAGGGGGCGCCGTGGGTGGCTACACCTTC.

This chain links TRBV2 with TRBJ2-2; 9 bases are a match to TRBD1. The CDR3 spans 16 residues. From germline, CDR1 is SNHLY and CDR2 FYNNEI. V gave up 5 bases and J gave up 2 bases; unmatched junction bases: 6. CDR3 nucleotide sequence: TGTGCCAGCAGTAACACAGGGGGCGGAAACACCGGGGAGCTGTTTTTT. Its translation: CASSNTGGGNTGELFF.